The sequence of this T cell receptor (beta chain) was determined in a study of shared clonotypes between healthy human individuals. Study context: The cohort had two women and a few men, ages 18 to 49. Each donor had three CD4 naive, three CD4 memory, two CD8 naive and one CD8 memory plate.

Sequencing was performed with immunoSEQ multiplex PCR; in TCRdb, only in-frame clones are kept and a portion is missing. The sample includes millions of clones, roughly 94% of them seen just once. Comments on this clone: The antigen remains undetermined.

Germline CDR1 MNHEY, CDR2 SMNVEV (reference sequence). V gave up 3 bases and J gave up 3 bases, with 11 bases separating them. This CDR3 has 14 amino acids. Findings of the study overall: It was observed that 4% to 6% of naive CD4 clonotypes were shared across a few donors. Sampling involved blood alone; tissue repertoires likely differ.

Sequenced material: naive CD4+ T cells sorted from blood. Stated subset: CD45RA+ positively selected. This chain joins TRBV27 and TRBJ1-2, with a possible D match to TRBD1 (6 bases). The clonotype was recovered from a man aged 18 to 29 in good health. The CDR3 is CASSLKGVDYGYTF. CDR3 sequence (DNA): TGTGCCAGCAGTTTGAAGGGGGTCGACTATGGCTACACCTTC.